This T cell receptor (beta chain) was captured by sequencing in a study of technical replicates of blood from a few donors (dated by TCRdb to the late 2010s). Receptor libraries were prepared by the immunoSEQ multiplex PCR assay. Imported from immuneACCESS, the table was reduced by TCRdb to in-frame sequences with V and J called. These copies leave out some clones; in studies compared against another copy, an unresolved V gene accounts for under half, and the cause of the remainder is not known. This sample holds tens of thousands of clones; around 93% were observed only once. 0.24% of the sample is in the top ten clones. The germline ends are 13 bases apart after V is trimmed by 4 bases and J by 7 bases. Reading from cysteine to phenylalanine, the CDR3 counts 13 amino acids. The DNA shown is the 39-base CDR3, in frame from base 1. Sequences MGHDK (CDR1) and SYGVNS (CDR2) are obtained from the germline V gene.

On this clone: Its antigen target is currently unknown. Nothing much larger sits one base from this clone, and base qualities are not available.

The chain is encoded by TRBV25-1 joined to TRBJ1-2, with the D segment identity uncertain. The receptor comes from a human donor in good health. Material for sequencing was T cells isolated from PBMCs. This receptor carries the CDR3 CASSAEAEGGYTF. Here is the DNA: TGTGCCAGCAGTGCGGAGGCAGAGGGTGGCTACACCTTC.